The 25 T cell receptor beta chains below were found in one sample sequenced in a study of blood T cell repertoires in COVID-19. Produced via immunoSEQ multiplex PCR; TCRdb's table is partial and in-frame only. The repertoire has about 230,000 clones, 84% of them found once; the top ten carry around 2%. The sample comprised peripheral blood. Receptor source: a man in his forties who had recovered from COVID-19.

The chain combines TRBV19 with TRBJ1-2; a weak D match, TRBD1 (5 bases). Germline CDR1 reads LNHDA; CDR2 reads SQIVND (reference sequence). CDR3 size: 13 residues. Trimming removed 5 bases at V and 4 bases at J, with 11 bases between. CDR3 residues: CASSPSGAYGYTF. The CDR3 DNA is TGTGCCAGTAGTCCTAGCGGGGCCTATGGCTACACCTTC.

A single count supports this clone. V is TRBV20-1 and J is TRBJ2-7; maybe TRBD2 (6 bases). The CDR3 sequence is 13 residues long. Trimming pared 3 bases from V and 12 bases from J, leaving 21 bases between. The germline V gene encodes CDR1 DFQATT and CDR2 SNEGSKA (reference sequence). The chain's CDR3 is CSASPPGDGGRYF. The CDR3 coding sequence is TGCAGTGCTAGTCCCCCGGGGGACGGAGGACGGTACTTC.

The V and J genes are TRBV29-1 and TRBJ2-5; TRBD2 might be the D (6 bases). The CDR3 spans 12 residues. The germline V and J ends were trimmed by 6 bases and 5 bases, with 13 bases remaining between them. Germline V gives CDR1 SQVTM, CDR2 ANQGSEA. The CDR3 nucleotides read TGCAGCGTAGCCAGGGCGGGGGAGACCCAGTACTTC. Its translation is CSVARAGETQYF. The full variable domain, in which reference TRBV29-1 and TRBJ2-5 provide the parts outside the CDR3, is SAVISQKPSRDICQRGTSLTIQCQVDSQVTMMFWYRQQPGQSLTLIATANQGSEATYESGFVIDKFPISRPNLTFSTLTVSNMSPEDSSIYLCSVARAGETQYFGPGTRLLVL.

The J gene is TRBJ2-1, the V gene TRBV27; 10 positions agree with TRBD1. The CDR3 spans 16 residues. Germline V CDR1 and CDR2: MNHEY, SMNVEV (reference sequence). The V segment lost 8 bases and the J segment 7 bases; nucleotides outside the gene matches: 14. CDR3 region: CASGPDRTGGGNEQFF. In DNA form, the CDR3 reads TGTGCCAGCGGACCAGATCGGACAGGGGGAGGTAATGAGCAGTTCTTC.

CDR3 sequence: CASSPHPGSTDTQYF. DNA of the CDR3: TGTGCCAGCAGCCCCCATCCCGGTAGCACAGATACGCAGTATTTT. The V gene is TRBV9, the J gene TRBJ2-3; D is unresolved. Per the germline V gene, CDR1 is SGDLS and CDR2 is YYNGEE. CDR3 length equals 15 residues. Trimming shortened V by 4 bases and J by 0 bases, and 12 bases separated the two germline ends.

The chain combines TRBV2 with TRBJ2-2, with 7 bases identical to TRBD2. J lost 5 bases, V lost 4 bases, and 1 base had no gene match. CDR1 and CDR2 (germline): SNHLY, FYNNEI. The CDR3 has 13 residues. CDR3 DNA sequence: TGTGCCAGCAGTGGGGGGGGTACCGGGGAGCTGTTTTTT. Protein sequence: CASSGGGTGELFF.

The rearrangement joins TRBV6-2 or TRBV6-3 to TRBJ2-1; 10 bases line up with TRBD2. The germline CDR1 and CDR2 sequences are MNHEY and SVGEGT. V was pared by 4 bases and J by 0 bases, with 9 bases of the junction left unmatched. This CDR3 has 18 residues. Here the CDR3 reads CASSSNLLAGTSYNEQFF. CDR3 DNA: TGTGCCAGCAGTTCCAACCTACTAGCGGGAACCTCCTACAATGAGCAGTTCTTC.

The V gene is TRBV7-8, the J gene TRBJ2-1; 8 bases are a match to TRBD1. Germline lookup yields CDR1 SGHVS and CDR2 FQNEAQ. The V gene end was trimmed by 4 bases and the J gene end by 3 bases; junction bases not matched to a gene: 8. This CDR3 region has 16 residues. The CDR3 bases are TGTGCCAGCAGCTGGTCCAGGGGGCTCGGCTACAATGAGCAGTTCTTC. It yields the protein CASSWSRGLGYNEQFF.

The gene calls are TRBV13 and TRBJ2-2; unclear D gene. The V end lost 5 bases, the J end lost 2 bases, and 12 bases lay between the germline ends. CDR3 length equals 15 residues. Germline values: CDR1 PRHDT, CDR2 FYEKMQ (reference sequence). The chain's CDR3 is CASSPRRLNTGELFF. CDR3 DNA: TGTGCCAGCAGCCCCCGGCGGCTCAACACCGGGGAGCTGTTTTTT. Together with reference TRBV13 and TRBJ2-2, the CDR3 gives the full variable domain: AAGVIQSPRHLIKEKRETATLKCYPIPRHDTVYWYQQGPGQDPQFLISFYEKMQSDKGSIPDRFSAQQFSDYHSELNMSSLELGDSALYFCASSPRRLNTGELFFGEGSRLTVL.

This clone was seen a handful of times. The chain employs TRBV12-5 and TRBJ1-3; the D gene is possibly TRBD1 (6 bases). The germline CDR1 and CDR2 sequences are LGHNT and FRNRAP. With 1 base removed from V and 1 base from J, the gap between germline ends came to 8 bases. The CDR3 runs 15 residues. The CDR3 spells CASGLGQGSGNTIYF. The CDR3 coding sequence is TGTGCTAGTGGTTTGGGCCAGGGGTCTGGAAACACCATATATTTT.

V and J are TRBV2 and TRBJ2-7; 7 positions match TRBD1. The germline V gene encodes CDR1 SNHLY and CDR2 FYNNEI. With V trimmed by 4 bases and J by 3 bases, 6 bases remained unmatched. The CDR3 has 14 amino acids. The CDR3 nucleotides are TGTGCCAGCAGTGTTCGTAGACAGGGCTACGAGCAGTACTTC. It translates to CASSVRRQGYEQYF.

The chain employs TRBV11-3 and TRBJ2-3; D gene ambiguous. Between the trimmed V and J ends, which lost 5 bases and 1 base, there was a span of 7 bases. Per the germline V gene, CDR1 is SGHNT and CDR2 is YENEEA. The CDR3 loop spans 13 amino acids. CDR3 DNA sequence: TGTGCCAGCAGCCCATCGGGCACAGATACGCAGTATTTT. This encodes CASSPSGTDTQYF.

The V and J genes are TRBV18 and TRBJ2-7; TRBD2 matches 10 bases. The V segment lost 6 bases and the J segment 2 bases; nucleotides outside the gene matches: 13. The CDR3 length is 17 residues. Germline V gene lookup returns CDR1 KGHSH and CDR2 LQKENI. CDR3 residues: CASSQGTSVASPYEQYF. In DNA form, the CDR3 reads TGTGCCAGCTCCCAGGGGACTAGCGTAGCCTCCCCCTACGAGCAGTACTTC.

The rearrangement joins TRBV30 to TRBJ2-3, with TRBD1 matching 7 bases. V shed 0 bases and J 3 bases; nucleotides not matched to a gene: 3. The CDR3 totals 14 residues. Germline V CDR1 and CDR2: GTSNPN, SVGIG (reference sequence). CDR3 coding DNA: TGTGCCTGGAGTGTTGGACAGGCGACAGATACGCAGTATTTT. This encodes CAWSVGQATDTQYF.

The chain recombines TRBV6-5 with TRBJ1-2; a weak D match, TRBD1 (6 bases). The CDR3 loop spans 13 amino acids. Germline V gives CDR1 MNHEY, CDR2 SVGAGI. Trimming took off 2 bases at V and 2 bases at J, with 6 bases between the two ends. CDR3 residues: CASSYGGNYGYTF. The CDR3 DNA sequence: TGTGCCAGCAGTTACGGGGGCAACTATGGCTACACCTTC.

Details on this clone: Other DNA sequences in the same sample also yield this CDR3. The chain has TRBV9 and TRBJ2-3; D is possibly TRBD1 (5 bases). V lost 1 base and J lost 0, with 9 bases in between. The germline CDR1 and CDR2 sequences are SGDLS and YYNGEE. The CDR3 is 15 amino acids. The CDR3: CASSVPGSSTDTQYF. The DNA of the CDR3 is TGTGCCAGCAGCGTACCAGGGTCTAGCACAGATACGCAGTATTTT. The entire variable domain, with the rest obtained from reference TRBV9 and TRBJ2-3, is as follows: DSGVTQTPKHLITATGQRVTLRCSPRSGDLSVYWYQQSLDQGLQFLIQYYNGEERAKGNILERFSAQQFPDLHSELNLSSLELGDSALYFCASSVPGSSTDTQYFGPGTRLTVL.

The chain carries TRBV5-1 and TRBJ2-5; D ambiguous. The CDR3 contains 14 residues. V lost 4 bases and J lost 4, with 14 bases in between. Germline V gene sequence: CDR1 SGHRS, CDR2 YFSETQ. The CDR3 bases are TGCGCCAGCAGCCCCTTGCCCTCCAGAGAGACCCAGTACTTC. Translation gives CASSPLPSRETQYF. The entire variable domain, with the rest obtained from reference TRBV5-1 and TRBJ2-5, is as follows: KAGVTQTPRYLIKTRGQQVTLSCSPISGHRSVSWYQQTPGQGLQFLFEYFSETQRNKGNFPGRFSGRQFSNSRSEMNVSTLELGDSALYLCASSPLPSRETQYFGPGTRLLVL.

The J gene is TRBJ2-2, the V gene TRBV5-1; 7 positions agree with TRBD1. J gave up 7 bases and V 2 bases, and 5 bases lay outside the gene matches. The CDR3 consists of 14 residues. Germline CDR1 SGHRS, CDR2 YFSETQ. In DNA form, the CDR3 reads TGCGCCAGCAGCTTAGAAGGGGGCCACGGGGAGCTGTTTTTT. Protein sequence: CASSLEGGHGELFF.

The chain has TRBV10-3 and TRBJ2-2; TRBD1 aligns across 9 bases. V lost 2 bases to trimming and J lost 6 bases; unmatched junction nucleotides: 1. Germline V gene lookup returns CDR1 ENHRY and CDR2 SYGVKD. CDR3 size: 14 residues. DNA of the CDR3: TGTGCCATCAGTGAGGACAGGGGGGCCGGGGAGCTGTTTTTT. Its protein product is CAISEDRGAGELFF.

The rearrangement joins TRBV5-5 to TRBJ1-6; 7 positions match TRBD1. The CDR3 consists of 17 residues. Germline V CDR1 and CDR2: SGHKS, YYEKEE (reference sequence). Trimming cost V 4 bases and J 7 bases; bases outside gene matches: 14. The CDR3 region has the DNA TGTGCCAGCAGCCAAAAGGGGGTAGCAGGGGGAAATTCACCCCTCCACTTT. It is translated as CASSQKGVAGGNSPLHF.

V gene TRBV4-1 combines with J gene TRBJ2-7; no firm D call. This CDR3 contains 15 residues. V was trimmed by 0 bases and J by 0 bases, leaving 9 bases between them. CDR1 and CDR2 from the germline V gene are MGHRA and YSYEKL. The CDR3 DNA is TGCGCCAGCAGCCAAGATCTAAGCAACTCCTACGAGCAGTACTTC. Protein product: CASSQDLSNSYEQYF.

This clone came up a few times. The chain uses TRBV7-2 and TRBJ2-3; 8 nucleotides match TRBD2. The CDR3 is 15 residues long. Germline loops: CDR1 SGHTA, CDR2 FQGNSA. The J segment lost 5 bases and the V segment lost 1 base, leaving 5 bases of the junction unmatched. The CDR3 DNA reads TGTGCCAGCAGCTTAGTAGCCGGGAGGGGAGATACGCAGTATTTT. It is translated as CASSLVAGRGDTQYF.

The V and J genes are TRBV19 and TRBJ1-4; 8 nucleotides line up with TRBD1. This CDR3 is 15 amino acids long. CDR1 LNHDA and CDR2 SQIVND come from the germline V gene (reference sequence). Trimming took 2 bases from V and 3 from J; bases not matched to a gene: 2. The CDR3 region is CASSIQGAPNEKLFF. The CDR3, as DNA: TGTGCCAGTAGTATACAGGGGGCGCCTAATGAAAAACTGTTTTTT. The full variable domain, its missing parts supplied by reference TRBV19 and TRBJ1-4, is DGGITQSPKYLFRKEGQNVTLSCEQNLNHDAMYWYRQDPGQGLRLIYYSQIVNDFQKGDIAEGYSVSREKKESFPLTVTSAQKNPTAFYLCASSIQGAPNEKLFFGSGTQLSVL.

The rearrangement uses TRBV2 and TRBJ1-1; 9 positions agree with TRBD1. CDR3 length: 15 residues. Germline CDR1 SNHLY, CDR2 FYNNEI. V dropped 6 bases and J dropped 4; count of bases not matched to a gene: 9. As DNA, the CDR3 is TGTGCCAGCAGGGGGGGCACAGGGGGCTTCACTGAAGCTTTCTTT. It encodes CASRGGTGGFTEAFF.

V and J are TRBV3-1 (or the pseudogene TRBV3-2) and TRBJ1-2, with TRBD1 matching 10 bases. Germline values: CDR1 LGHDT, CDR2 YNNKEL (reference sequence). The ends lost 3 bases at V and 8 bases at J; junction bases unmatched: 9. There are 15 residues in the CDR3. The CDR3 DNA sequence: TGTGCCAGCAGCCATCCCCGACAGGGGGCTGAAGGCTACACCTTC. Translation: CASSHPRQGAEGYTF.